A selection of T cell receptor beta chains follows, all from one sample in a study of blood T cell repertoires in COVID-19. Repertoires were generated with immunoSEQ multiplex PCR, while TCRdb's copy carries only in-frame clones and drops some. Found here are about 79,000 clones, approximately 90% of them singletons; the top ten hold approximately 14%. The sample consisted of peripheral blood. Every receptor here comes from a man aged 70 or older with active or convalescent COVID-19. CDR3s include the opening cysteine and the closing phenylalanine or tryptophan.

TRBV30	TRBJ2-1	CAWTRGVGYNEQFF
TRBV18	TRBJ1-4	CASSLGQIVANEKLFF
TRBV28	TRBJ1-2	CASSLGADNYGYTF
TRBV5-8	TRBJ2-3	CASRRLAGLTDTQYF
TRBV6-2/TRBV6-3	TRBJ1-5	CASSSGSDYQPQHF
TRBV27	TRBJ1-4	CASRRLTPLGNEKLFF
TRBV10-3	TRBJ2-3	CAISMTSGSTDTQYF
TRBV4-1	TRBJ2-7	CASSQPSLAGALYEQYF
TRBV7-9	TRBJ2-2	CASRKKGAGANTGELFF
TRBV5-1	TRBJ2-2	CASSLDSPGELFF
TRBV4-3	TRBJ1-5	CASSQDLDRPNQPQHF
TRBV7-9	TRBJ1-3	CASPTGNTIYF
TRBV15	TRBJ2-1	CATSRDSRTSGEQFF
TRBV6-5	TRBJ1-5	CASSYSTRGNQPQHF
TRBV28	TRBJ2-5	CASSPHPTAPETQYF
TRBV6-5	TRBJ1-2	CASSYSSGLMDYGYTF
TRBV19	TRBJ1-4	CASSTMKQVEKLFF
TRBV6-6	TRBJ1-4	CASSPFGTDFGKNEKLFF
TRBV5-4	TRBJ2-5	CASSLRSGQETQYF
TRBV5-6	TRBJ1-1	CASSLGQVNTEAFF
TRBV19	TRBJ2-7	CASSVLTSGPYEQYF
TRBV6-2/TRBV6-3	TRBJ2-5	CASSLAGARETQYF
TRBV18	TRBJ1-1	CASSILPGQGSTEAFF
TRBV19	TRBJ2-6	CASTTGTGANVLTF
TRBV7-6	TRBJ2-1	CASSLLERDRVNEQFF
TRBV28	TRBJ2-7	CASSYPQNPYEQYF
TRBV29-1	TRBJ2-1	CSVGGLDPREQFF